This record covers a single T cell receptor (beta chain). Germline assignment: CDR1 MNHEY and CDR2 SMNVEV (reference sequence). The CDR3 has 16 amino acids. With 2 bases removed from V and 8 bases from J, the gap between germline ends came to 19 bases. These data are taken from a study of blood T cell repertoires in COVID-19. Using immunoSEQ multiplex PCR, the repertoire was profiled, and TCRdb retains in-frame clones only, with some absent. The table lists some 69,000 clones, roughly nine tenths of them singletons, with 4.9% in the top ten. The receptor's source is a woman in her forties or fifties with active COVID-19. The V and J genes are TRBV27 and TRBJ2-1; D is possibly TRBD2 (7 bases). What was sequenced was peripheral blood. CDR3 bases: TGTGCCAGCAGTTTAAGGGGGGGGTCTTGGGGATATGAGCAGTTCTTC. Translated, it gives CASSLRGGSWGYEQFF.